This T cell receptor (beta chain) was sequenced in a study of T cells in Graves' hyperthyroidism and ophthalmopathy (dated by TCRdb to the late 2010s). Regarding the research as a whole: Peripheral blood was collected at initial diagnosis, before any treatment. After blood sampling, hyperthyroidism patients were treated with methimazole at a starting dose of 30 mg daily, and ophthalmopathy patients were treated with high-dose intravenous methylprednisolone. The paper describes TCR Vbeta CDR3 sequencing of more than 120 peripheral blood samples, made up of 43 ophthalmopathy patients, around 73 hyperthyroidism patients and 17 progressor patients. For training and testing, the 80 to 100 patients in the discovery cohort were randomly divided in a 7:3 ratio. Thyroid tissue and blood T-cell repertoires from six Graves' hyperthyroidism patients were also compared in the study. To identify distinguishing TCR V-J signatures, a discovery cohort of about 100 patients was used, comprising 43 with Graves' ophthalmopathy and 57 with stable Graves' hyperthyroidism. Prospective prediction of ophthalmopathy was tested in an independent validation cohort consisting of 18 hyperthyroidism patients and more than 15 patients who later progressed to ophthalmopathy. General study outcomes and caveats: A model built on a 13 V-J signature distinguished ophthalmopathy from stable hyperthyroidism, reaching around 88% sensitivity and around 82% specificity in cross-validation and 80%/75% in testing. In validation, the model predicted progression to ophthalmopathy with around 71% sensitivity and around 72% specificity, a median of about six months before onset. Most expanded thyroid clonotypes (frequency above 0.001) were also detected in blood, suggesting blood repertoires may reflect thyroid immune responses. Sample size was not statistically predetermined, and blinding of investigators to group allocation was not performed.

This clonotype was seen many times. What antigen it recognizes has not been identified. The input lacks base qualities; no much larger clone sits a single base away. V loses 3 bases, J loses 10 bases, and the germline ends lie 15 bases apart. From the cysteine up to the phenylalanine, the CDR3 has a length of 12 residues. Solely the CDR3 DNA is kept, with 36 bases framed from the first base. For CDR1 and CDR2, the germline V gene lists SQVTM and ANQGSEA. Amplification of TCR beta CDR3 regions was carried out from RNA transcripts. The TCR CDR3 was subjected to a first round of RT-PCR using the HTBI primer set and the Qiagen OneStep RT-PCR kit. The libraries were constructed in a second round of multiplex PCR and then size-selected and purified. Sequencing of the libraries was done on an Illumina HiSeq2000 using paired-end 100 bp reads. The paper's processing steps were these. Raw data were processed with SOAPnuke, discarding reads with adapters, uncalled bases, mean Phred below 15, or no exact constant-primer or identifier match. High-quality paired reads were merged with COPE v1.2.5, and unique nucleotide sequences were defined as clonotypes. MiTCR v1.1 was used to align the clonotypes against IMGT TRBV, TRBD and TRBJ reference segments. The analysis included only V-J combinations with a frequency above 0.0001, which together covered around 99% of the repertoires. A TCS score was defined as the ratio of F50 (clonal expansion) to E x V (chaos), with BLOSUM62-based TCRdist applied between CDR3 peptides within each V-J. Welch's t-statistics and random forest reduced roughly 530 V-J features to about 12, which were used in a naive Bayes classifier (R e1071). Thyroid-blood repertoire similarity was quantified with the Morisita-Horn index. In-frame beta chains were kept once TCRdb had trimmed the public reads at Q25 with fastp and called clones with MiXCR. Rows with a matching CDR3 protein are joined into one entry that keeps the most common DNA and genes. None of the V and J calls come from the authors' own analysis; TCRdb made them. The sample contains fewer than 750,000 distinct CDR3 sequences, over 12% of them found a single time. About 4.5% of the sample comes from the top ten.

Ophthalmopathy patients had moderately to severely active disease, with a Clinical Activity Score of 3 or more, a NOSPECS grade of 4 or more, and a disease duration of less than 3 months. Patients with uncontrolled infections, other autoimmune diseases, pregnancy or lactation were excluded. Clinical symptoms, serum thyroxine and TRAb, thyroid ultrasound, and orbital computed tomography formed the basis for the diagnoses. PBMCs were separated from 7.5 to 10 ml of fresh peripheral blood using Ficoll-Paque density gradient centrifugation. Total RNA was extracted using Trizol reagent, and RNA quality was assessed on an Agilent 2100 Bioanalyzer.

Sequenced: blood. This sequence originates from a middle-aged woman with Graves' ophthalmopathy. This receptor chain uses TRBV29-1 and TRBJ1-2; TRBD1 could be the D gene, as 6 bases match. The DNA reads TGCAGCGTTGAGGCTAGCGGACAGTACTACACCTTC. It codes for CSVEASGQYYTF.